Following are 28 T cell receptor beta chains from one sample sequenced in a study of shared clonotypes between healthy human individuals. Method: immunoSEQ multiplex PCR; TCRdb's copy keeps in-frame clones and lacks some. The data contain about half a million clones, roughly 80% of them singletons. The sample comprised PBMCs. Receptors were obtained from a woman aged 40 to 49 in good health. Some clones in this sample may be carry-over from other donors' samples.

The chain combines TRBV4-2 with TRBJ2-7; 9 bases line up with TRBD2. CDR3 length: 16 amino acids. Germline-derived CDR1 and CDR2 are LGHNA and YNFKEQ. Trimming cost V 1 base and J 4 bases; bases outside gene matches: 8. The CDR3 loop is CASSQVGWTSVYEQYF. The CDR3, as DNA: TGTGCCAGCAGCCAAGTTGGGTGGACTAGCGTTTACGAGCAGTACTTC.

The chain carries TRBV2 and TRBJ2-7, with 11 positions matching TRBD2. The V segment lost 2 bases and the J segment 3 bases; nucleotides outside the gene matches: 6. CDR1 and CDR2 from the germline V gene are SNHLY and FYNNEI. This CDR3 spans 16 amino acids. The CDR3, as DNA: TGTGCCAGCAGTGAACGTTCCACTAGCGGGAGCTACGAGCAGTACTTC. Encoded protein: CASSERSTSGSYEQYF.

V usage is TRBV5-1 and J usage is TRBJ2-7; 10 bases are shared with TRBD1. The V gene's germline CDR1 is SGHRS and CDR2 YFSETQ. The CDR3 has 14 amino acids. Unmatched junction bases numbered 13, after V lost 9 bases and J lost 7 bases. The CDR3 region has the DNA TGCGCCACCAAACCCGGGACAGGGGCTAGAGAGCAGTACTTC. It yields the protein CATKPGTGAREQYF.

The chain links TRBV18 to TRBJ2-1; 14 bases fit TRBD2. With V trimmed by 4 bases and J by 6 bases, 8 bases remained unmatched. Germline lookup yields CDR1 KGHSH and CDR2 LQKENI. This CDR3 has 17 amino acids. The CDR3 DNA reads as TGTGCCAGCTCACACGGGACTAGCGGGAGAAGCGGCAATGAGCAGTTCTTC. Translation gives CASSHGTSGRSGNEQFF.

The V call is TRBV11-2, the J call TRBJ1-1; 11 positions match TRBD1. Trimming removed 2 bases from V and 1 base from J; junction bases left unmatched: 6. In germline, CDR1 is SGHAT, CDR2 FQNNGV. CDR3 length equals 17 residues. The CDR3 region is CASSLYGQGAPNTEAFF. As DNA, the CDR3 is TGTGCCAGCAGCTTATACGGACAGGGGGCTCCGAACACTGAAGCTTTCTTT.

This clone was counted once. The CDR3 here is CASSPQGAGDTEAFF. CDR3 nucleotides: TGCGCCAGCAGCCCCCAGGGGGCCGGGGACACTGAAGCTTTCTTT. V usage is TRBV5-1 and J usage is TRBJ1-1, with TRBD1 matching 8 bases. This CDR3 contains 15 residues. In germline, CDR1 is SGHRS, CDR2 YFSETQ. The junction had 8 bases not matched to a gene; V was cut back by 4 bases and J by 3 bases.

V gene TRBV19 combines with J gene TRBJ1-5, with a tentative D call TRBD1 (5 bases). The V gene lost 5 bases and the J gene lost 2 bases, with 10 bases spanning the gap. The CDR3 has 14 amino acids. Germline V CDR1 and CDR2: LNHDA, SQIVND (reference sequence). The CDR3 spells CASSQGGGNQPQHF. CDR3 nucleotides: TGTGCCAGTAGTCAGGGTGGTGGCAATCAGCCCCAGCATTTT. The full variable domain, in which reference TRBV19 and TRBJ1-5 provide the parts outside the CDR3, is DGGITQSPKYLFRKEGQNVTLSCEQNLNHDAMYWYRQDPGQGLRLIYYSQIVNDFQKGDIAEGYSVSREKKESFPLTVTSAQKNPTAFYLCASSQGGGNQPQHFGDGTRLSIL.

The V gene is TRBV27, the J gene TRBJ2-1; no reliable D call. The CDR3 has 13 amino acids. V dropped 6 bases and J dropped 2 bases, with 8 bases sitting between them. CDR1 and CDR2 (germline): MNHEY, SMNVEV (reference sequence). In nucleotides, the CDR3 is TGTGCCAGCAGGGGATATCCCTACAATGAGCAGTTCTTC. This gives the protein CASRGYPYNEQFF.

This clone was observed a single time. The chain employs TRBV4-3 and TRBJ2-1; 9 bases are shared with TRBD2. The ends lost 0 bases at V and 5 bases at J; junction bases unmatched: 8. The CDR3 has 17 amino acids. The germline gives CDR1 LGHNA, CDR2 YSLEER. For the CDR3, the DNA is TGCGCCAGCAGCCAAGATGGGACTAGCAGGGACAACAATGAGCAGTTCTTC. Translated: CASSQDGTSRDNNEQFF.

This clone was recorded once. The chain's CDR3 is CASSYLDIANTGELFF. In DNA form, the CDR3 reads TGTGCCAGCAGTTACCTCGATATCGCGAACACCGGGGAGCTGTTTTTT. The chain uses TRBV6-5 and TRBJ2-2; no reliable D call. Trimming pared 2 bases from V and 0 bases from J, leaving 10 bases between. Germline V gives CDR1 MNHEY, CDR2 SVGAGI. This CDR3 region has 16 residues.

The V gene is TRBV5-6, the J gene TRBJ1-1, with D possibly matching TRBD1 (6 bases). Trimming took off 0 bases at V and 3 bases at J, with 6 bases between the two ends. The CDR3 contains 13 residues. Germline-derived CDR1 and CDR2 are SGHDT and YYEEEE. CDR3 DNA sequence: TGTGCCAGCAGCTTGGCAGGGGACACTGAAGCTTTCTTT. It codes for CASSLAGDTEAFF.

This clone was found a few times. The rearrangement uses TRBV7-2 and TRBJ1-2, with 9 bases matching TRBD1. Unmatched junction bases numbered 11, after V lost 6 bases and J lost 9 bases. The CDR3 sequence is 14 residues long. Germline V lookup: CDR1 SGHTA, CDR2 FQGNSA. CDR3: CASRAGGTGTRYTF. CDR3 coding DNA: TGTGCCAGCAGGGCGGGTGGGACAGGGACGCGCTACACCTTC.

The chain uses TRBV20-1 and TRBJ2-7, with D possibly TRBD2 on 5 matching bases. This CDR3 region has 11 residues. V dropped 2 bases and J dropped 9 bases, with 11 bases sitting between them. In germline, CDR1 is DFQATT, CDR2 SNEGSKA (reference sequence). CDR3 region: CSARSGISQYF. The CDR3 DNA reads as TGCAGTGCTAGATCGGGGATCTCGCAGTACTTC.

The CDR3 loop reads CASSQERSYGELFF. The CDR3 DNA is TGTGCCAGCAGCCAGGAGAGGTCTTACGGGGAGCTGTTTTTT. The chain recombines TRBV14 with TRBJ2-2; no definite D call. The CDR3 is 14 amino acids. The germline CDR1 and CDR2 sequences are SGHDN and FVKESK. V was shortened by 3 bases and J by 7 bases, with 12 bases between the two germline ends.

The rearrangement links TRBV25-1 to TRBJ2-7; possible D gene TRBD1, 6 bases. There are 14 residues in the CDR3. CDR1 MGHDK and CDR2 SYGVNS come from the germline V gene. The germline V and J ends were trimmed by 3 bases and 0 bases, with 9 bases remaining between them. CDR3 DNA: TGTGCCAGCAGTGAGGGACACAACTCCTACGAGCAGTACTTC. Residues: CASSEGHNSYEQYF.

This rearrangement joins TRBV2 to TRBJ1-2; D is ambiguous. The CDR3 runs 14 residues. Germline-derived CDR1 and CDR2 are SNHLY and FYNNEI. V was pared by 6 bases and J by 4 bases, with 15 bases between. CDR3 DNA: TGTGCCAGCAGGGGTTTCGGACGGGCCTATGGCTACACCTTC. This codes for CASRGFGRAYGYTF.

This clone was detected a few times. V and J are TRBV30 and TRBJ1-1; possible D gene TRBD1, 5 bases. V lost 1 base, J lost 5 bases, and 17 bases lay in between. Germline CDR1 and CDR2: GTSNPN and SVGIG (reference sequence). This CDR3 is built from 15 residues. This CDR3 is CAWSGGYRGETEAFF. The DNA of the CDR3 is TGTGCCTGGAGTGGGGGGTACCGAGGGGAGACTGAAGCTTTCTTT. Full variable domain (remainder filled in from reference TRBV30 and TRBJ1-1): SQTIHQWPATLVQPVGSPLSLECTVEGTSNPNLYWYRQAAGRGLQLLFYSVGIGQISSEVPQNLSASRPQDRQFILSSKKLLLSDSGFYLCAWSGGYRGETEAFFGQGTRLTVV.

The chain links TRBV7-7 to TRBJ2-5, with 10 positions matching TRBD1. In germline, CDR1 is SSHAT, CDR2 FNYEAQ (reference sequence). There are 14 residues in the CDR3. Trimming removed 5 bases from V and 5 bases from J; junction bases left unmatched: 5. The CDR3 coding sequence is TGTGCCAGCAGCCCGGGACAGGGGTCGGAGACCCAGTACTTC. Its protein is CASSPGQGSETQYF.

The V call is TRBV28, the J call TRBJ1-5; D remains unclear. Trimming left V 11 bases short and J 0 bases short, with 23 bases between. Germline values: CDR1 MDHEN, CDR2 SYDVKM. The CDR3 consists of 17 residues. The CDR3 region has the DNA TGTGCCCTATGTCCGAGTCTGAACCCTTATAGCAATCAGCCCCAGCATTTT. Residues: CALCPSLNPYSNQPQHF. Using reference TRBV28 and TRBJ1-5 for the parts outside the CDR3, the full variable domain is DVKVTQSSRYLVKRTGEKVFLECVQDMDHENMFWYRQDPGLGLRLIYFSYDVKMKEKGDIPEGYSVSREKKERFSLILESASTNQTSMYLCALCPSLNPYSNQPQHFGDGTRLSIL.

This clone has a single count. J is TRBJ1-5 and V is TRBV5-1; D call uncertain. This CDR3 is built from 19 residues. Looked up from germline, CDR1 is SGHRS and CDR2 is YFSETQ. Between the trimmed V and J ends, which lost 0 bases and 0 bases, there was a span of 19 bases. Written as DNA, the CDR3 is TGCGCCAGCAGCTTGGGATTGAGGGCTAGGGCATATAGCAATCAGCCCCAGCATTTT. This encodes CASSLGLRARAYSNQPQHF.

The V gene is TRBV7-9, the J gene TRBJ1-3; D is uncertain. CDR1 SEHNR and CDR2 FQNEAQ come from the germline V gene (reference sequence). The germline V and J ends were trimmed by 5 bases and 0 bases, with 8 bases remaining between them. This CDR3 region has 14 residues. CDR3 sequence: CASSPSSSGNTIYF. In DNA, the CDR3 is TGTGCCAGCAGCCCCTCGAGCTCTGGAAACACCATATATTTT.

The chain employs TRBV6-4 and TRBJ2-1, with 7 bases fitting TRBD1. Trimming removed 6 bases from V and 2 bases from J; junction bases left unmatched: 7. Germline V gene sequence: CDR1 MRHNA, CDR2 SNTAGT. This CDR3 has 15 residues. Written as DNA, the CDR3 is TGTGCCAGCAGCTCGGAACAGGGGACCTACAATGAGCAGTTCTTC. This sequence encodes CASSSEQGTYNEQFF.

The CDR3 reads CASSLAGAATGELFF. The CDR3, as DNA: TGTGCCAGCAGCTTGGCCGGGGCAGCCACCGGGGAGCTGTTTTTT. The chain employs TRBV5-4 and TRBJ2-2; TRBD1 or TRBD2 may be the D gene (5 bases each). The CDR3 contains 15 residues. Trimming took 0 bases from V and 4 from J, leaving 10 bases between them. Per the germline V gene, CDR1 is SGHNT and CDR2 is YYREEE (reference sequence).

The chain employs TRBV4-1 and TRBJ1-2; D may be TRBD1 (5 bases). The CDR3 has 14 amino acids. Trimming shortened V by 5 bases and J by 5 bases, and 15 bases separated the two germline ends. CDR1 is MGHRA and CDR2 is YSYEKL in the germline V gene. The CDR3 DNA reads as TGCGCCAGCAGCTCCCCAGGGTCCAGTTATGGCTACACCTTC. This translates into CASSSPGSSYGYTF.

The CDR3 coding sequence is TGTGCCAGCAGCGAAGGACTAGCGGGGCCTGCCGGGGAGCTGTTTTTT. Its translation is CASSEGLAGPAGELFF. This chain uses TRBV5-4 with TRBJ2-2; 12 bases line up with TRBD2. V gave up 4 bases and J gave up 6 bases; unmatched junction bases: 7. CDR3 size: 16 residues. Germline values: CDR1 SGHNT, CDR2 YYREEE (reference sequence).

The gene calls are TRBV5-8 and TRBJ2-7; possibly TRBD2 for D (6 bases). CDR3 length equals 18 residues. CDR1 is SGHTS, CDR2 YDEGEE, per germline. V was shortened by 8 bases and J by 3 bases, with 30 bases between the two germline ends. The CDR3 nucleotides are TGTGCCAGGGGGGGAGGCCGAGCGGCAGGGCTACTAGACTACGAGCAGTACTTC. It specifies CARGGGRAAGLLDYEQYF.

There are a few counts of this clone. The sample contains more than one DNA sequence encoding this CDR3. The chain employs TRBV11-2 and TRBJ1-6; D remains unclear. V gave up 5 bases and J gave up 3 bases, with 8 bases separating them. From germline, CDR1 is SGHAT and CDR2 FQNNGV. This CDR3 has 14 residues. CDR3 residues: CASSPGFYNSPLHF. The CDR3 coding sequence is TGTGCCAGCAGCCCCGGGTTCTATAATTCACCCCTCCACTTT.

The chain carries TRBV11-2 and TRBJ2-3; TRBD2 agrees at 8 bases. With V trimmed by 1 base and J by 0 bases, 6 bases remained unmatched. In germline, CDR1 is SGHAT, CDR2 FQNNGV. The CDR3 runs to 17 residues. The CDR3 region has the DNA TGTGCCAGCAGCTTAGCCGGAGCTAGCGGGAGCACAGATACGCAGTATTTT. Residues: CASSLAGASGSTDTQYF.